These 11 T cell receptor beta chains came from one sample sequenced in a study of technical replicates of blood from a few donors. TCRdb's table, derived via immunoSEQ multiplex PCR, lists solely in-frame clones and lacks some. The table lists 55,000 to 75,000 clones, 90% to 95% of them singletons. Sequencing was performed on PBMCs. Source of these receptors: a human donor in good health. Some clones in this sample may be carry-over from other donors' samples.

The J gene is TRBJ2-5, the V gene TRBV7-2, with a possible D match to TRBD2 (5 bases). Deletions cut 4 bases from V and 3 bases from J, with 24 bases between. The length of the CDR3 is 18 residues. CDR1 and CDR2 (germline): SGHTA, FQGNSA. The CDR3 here is CASSSPVVGAILEETQYF. The CDR3 nucleotides read TGTGCCAGCAGCTCCCCGGTGGTGGGAGCCATTTTAGAAGAGACCCAGTACTTC.

This chain uses TRBV7-9 with TRBJ2-1, with TRBD2 matching 9 bases. CDR1 SEHNR and CDR2 FQNEAQ come from the germline V gene (reference sequence). J lost 8 bases, V lost 1 base, and 15 bases had no gene match. This CDR3 is built from 18 residues. CDR3 DNA: TGTGCCAGCAGCTTAGGATCTTGGGTCGGGACTAGCATGGATGAGCAGTTCTTC. It codes for CASSLGSWVGTSMDEQFF.

The genes are TRBV4-1 and TRBJ1-1, with D unclear. Trimming pared 4 bases from V and 0 bases from J, leaving 9 bases between. CDR3 length: 14 residues. In germline, CDR1 is MGHRA, CDR2 YSYEKL. The CDR3: CASSPTSLNTEAFF. CDR3 in DNA: TGCGCCAGCAGCCCCACCAGTTTGAACACTGAAGCTTTCTTT.

This CDR3 reads CASSNDAGGRNTGELFF. CDR3 coding DNA: TGTGCCAGCAGCAACGACGCGGGCGGGAGGAACACCGGGGAGCTGTTTTTT. The chain recombines TRBV7-9 with TRBJ2-2, with 7 bases matching TRBD2. This CDR3 comprises 17 residues. V lost 5 bases, J lost 1 base, and 10 bases stayed unmatched. Germline-derived CDR1 and CDR2 are SEHNR and FQNEAQ (reference sequence).

The J gene is TRBJ1-2, the V gene TRBV27; D might be TRBD1 (5 bases). V was trimmed by 5 bases and J by 2 bases, leaving 12 bases between them. The CDR3 covers 14 residues. Germline V lookup: CDR1 MNHEY, CDR2 SMNVEV (reference sequence). CDR3 bases: TGTGCCAGCAGTCCCAGGGAGGACAACTATGGCTACACCTTC. Amino acids: CASSPREDNYGYTF.

The genes are TRBV7-2 and TRBJ1-1, with D uncertain. CDR3 size: 14 residues. Trimming removed 7 bases from V and 1 base from J, with 13 bases in between. The germline V gene encodes CDR1 SGHTA and CDR2 FQGNSA. The CDR3 protein is CASKAYGRNTEAFF. CDR3 sequence (DNA): TGTGCCAGCAAAGCTTACGGGAGGAACACTGAAGCTTTCTTT.

The genes are TRBV18 and TRBJ1-2; 9 nucleotides agree with TRBD1. Trimming removed 2 bases from V and 2 bases from J; junction bases left unmatched: 9. The CDR3 is made up of 17 amino acids. Per the germline V gene, CDR1 is KGHSH and CDR2 is LQKENI. CDR3: CASSPEQGQGSNYGYTF. DNA for the CDR3: TGTGCCAGCTCACCAGAACAAGGACAGGGGTCCAACTATGGCTACACCTTC.

This chain links TRBV13 with TRBJ2-3, with TRBD2 matching over 9 bases. CDR1 is PRHDT and CDR2 is FYEKMQ in the germline V gene (reference sequence). This CDR3 has 16 residues. The J segment lost 2 bases and the V segment lost 4 bases, leaving 7 bases of the junction unmatched. The CDR3 region has the DNA TGTGCCAGCAGCTACCATAGCGGGGGCTACACAGATACGCAGTATTTT. It is translated as CASSYHSGGYTDTQYF. The full variable domain, in which reference TRBV13 and TRBJ2-3 provide the parts outside the CDR3, is AAGVIQSPRHLIKEKRETATLKCYPIPRHDTVYWYQQGPGQDPQFLISFYEKMQSDKGSIPDRFSAQQFSDYHSELNMSSLELGDSALYFCASSYHSGGYTDTQYFGPGTRLTVL.

This sequence joins TRBV6-6 and TRBJ2-1, with TRBD2 matching 8 bases. With 2 bases clipped from V and 10 bases from J, the junction kept 10 bases outside the gene matches. This CDR3 comprises 15 residues. The germline gives CDR1 MNHNY, CDR2 SVGAGI (reference sequence). CDR3 in amino acids: CASSYPLAGKPEQFF. Written as DNA, the CDR3 is TGTGCCAGCAGTTACCCCCTAGCGGGCAAGCCCGAGCAGTTCTTC.

This clone appeared a few times. V and J are TRBV18 and TRBJ2-7; 8 positions match TRBD1. The junction had 9 bases not matched to a gene; V was cut back by 8 bases and J by 3 bases. CDR1 KGHSH and CDR2 LQKENI come from the germline V gene. The CDR3 consists of 14 residues. The CDR3, as DNA: TGTGCCAGCAAAACAGGGGGAGGCGTCTACGAGCAGTACTTC. This codes for CASKTGGGVYEQYF.

This clone was recorded once. V and J are TRBV6-5 and TRBJ2-1, with D tentatively TRBD2 (7 bases). Germline loops: CDR1 MNHEY, CDR2 SVGAGI. V lost 2 bases to trimming and J lost 2 bases, with 10 bases between them. The CDR3 loop spans 15 amino acids. The DNA of the CDR3 is TGTGCCAGCAGTTACAGGGGGGGGGCCTACAATGAGCAGTTCTTC. It yields the protein CASSYRGGAYNEQFF.